The 15 T cell receptor beta chains presented below share a single source sample, sequenced in a study of blood T cell repertoires in COVID-19. Measured with immunoSEQ multiplex PCR; TCRdb has only the in-frame clones, and not every one. The repertoire includes around 150,000 clones, approximately 79% of them detected once, and around 2.9% sits in the top ten. Sequencing input: PBMCs or T cells enriched from blood (not recorded which). These receptor sequences come from a woman aged 45-59 years who had recovered from COVID-19.

V is TRBV10-1 and J is TRBJ2-2; 9 bases map to TRBD2. This CDR3 has 15 residues. Germline V gene lookup returns CDR1 WNHNN and CDR2 SYGVQD (reference sequence). The J segment lost 5 bases and the V segment lost 5 bases, leaving 6 bases of the junction unmatched. In nucleotides, the CDR3 is TGCGCCAGCAGTCCAAGCGGGGGGTCGACCGGGGAGCTGTTTTTT. Translated: CASSPSGGSTGELFF.

A single count supports this clone. This rearrangement joins TRBV3-1 (or the pseudogene TRBV3-2) to TRBJ1-5; 9 nucleotides agree with TRBD1. The V and J ends lost 9 bases and 7 bases, in that order; junction bases with no gene match: 7. Germline CDR1 reads LGHDT; CDR2 reads YNNKEL (reference sequence). The CDR3 is made up of 13 amino acids. Written as DNA, the CDR3 is TGTGCCAGTGGGGACAGGGTTGGGCAGCCCCAGCATTTT. Protein sequence: CASGDRVGQPQHF.

This chain connects TRBV7-9 to TRBJ2-7, with 7 nucleotides matching TRBD2. The CDR3 is made up of 12 amino acids. V lost 8 bases to trimming and J lost 0 bases; unmatched junction nucleotides: 1. CDR1 is SEHNR and CDR2 is FQNEAQ in the germline V gene (reference sequence). The CDR3 nucleotides read TGTGCCAGCGCGGGAGTCTCCTACGAGCAGTACTTC. As protein: CASAGVSYEQYF.

V is TRBV6-5 and J is TRBJ2-5; 7 positions agree with TRBD1. The CDR3 consists of 14 residues. The ends lost 10 bases at V and 1 base at J; junction bases unmatched: 9. Germline V gene data show CDR1 as MNHEY and CDR2 as SVGAGI. This CDR3 is CATEGASGQETQYF. DNA for the CDR3: TGTGCCACCGAGGGGGCATCGGGCCAAGAGACCCAGTACTTC.

The rearrangement joins TRBV25-1 to TRBJ1-2; 7 bases agree with TRBD1. The CDR3 totals 14 residues. Germline V CDR1 and CDR2: MGHDK, SYGVNS. The ends lost 4 bases at V and 4 bases at J; junction bases unmatched: 6. In DNA, the CDR3 is TGTGCCAGCAGTGCCTCCGGGACAGCCTATGGCTACACCTTC. Its translation is CASSASGTAYGYTF.

The chain links TRBV28 to TRBJ2-7; D is possibly TRBD1 (8 bases). The CDR3 runs to 14 residues. Germline CDR1 is MDHEN and CDR2 is SYDVKM. Between the trimmed V and J ends, which lost 6 bases and 6 bases, there was a span of 18 bases. The CDR3 is CASRRQGTILEQYF. CDR3 nucleotides: TGTGCCAGCAGGAGACAGGGGACTATTCTCGAGCAGTACTTC.

V and J are TRBV10-3 and TRBJ2-7, with 7 bases fitting TRBD2. The CDR3 runs 13 residues. Per germline, CDR1 ENHRY and CDR2 SYGVKD. V was clipped by 7 bases and J by 7 bases; unmatched bases: 10. CDR3 DNA sequence: TGTGCCATCACCCGGGGCGGGGGAGGAGAGCAGTACTTC. Translated: CAITRGGGGEQYF.

This chain links TRBV29-1 with TRBJ2-1; weak D call: TRBD2 (5 bases). The CDR3 is 15 residues long. CDR1 and CDR2 (germline): SQVTM, ANQGSEA. V lost 7 bases and J 7 bases, leaving 23 bases between the germline ends. In nucleotides, the CDR3 is TGCAGCGACCAATGGGGAGACGGGATAATTAATGAGCAGTTCTTC. Residues: CSDQWGDGIINEQFF.

This clone appeared a single time. V is TRBV5-1 and J is TRBJ2-5; tentative D call: TRBD1 (6 bases). Per germline, CDR1 SGHRS and CDR2 YFSETQ. Trimming shortened V by 3 bases and J by 5 bases, and 14 bases separated the two germline ends. The CDR3 length is 14 residues. CDR3 DNA sequence: TGCGCCAGCAGCTCACAGGGATGGGGGGAGACCCAGTACTTC. The encoded protein is CASSSQGWGETQYF.

The V call is TRBV18, the J call TRBJ1-1; D may be TRBD1 (6 bases). Germline V lookup: CDR1 KGHSH, CDR2 LQKENI. The V end lost 3 bases, the J end lost 1 base, and 15 bases lay between the germline ends. The CDR3 loop spans 16 amino acids. CDR3 protein: CASSPADSIPNTEAFF. In DNA, the CDR3 is TGTGCCAGCTCACCCGCGGACAGCATACCGAACACTGAAGCTTTCTTT. Drawing the rest from reference TRBV18 and TRBJ1-1, the complete variable domain is NAGVMQNPRHLVRRRGQEARLRCSPMKGHSHVYWYRQLPEEGLKFMVYLQKENIIDESGMPKERFSAEFPKEGPSILRIQQVVRGDSAAYFCASSPADSIPNTEAFFGQGTRLTVV.

This rearrangement joins TRBV24-1 to TRBJ2-1; 8 positions match TRBD2. Germline V gene sequence: CDR1 KGHDR, CDR2 SFDVKD. The J segment lost 8 bases and the V segment lost 6 bases, leaving 14 bases of the junction unmatched. The CDR3 spans 16 residues. The CDR3 DNA reads as TGTGCCACCAGTCCCTCGGGTGCGGGGGGTAAATATGAGCAGTTCTTC. Its protein is CATSPSGAGGKYEQFF.

The gene calls are TRBV18 and TRBJ2-1; 8 bases match TRBD1. The CDR3 is 15 amino acids. The ends lost 5 bases at V and 7 bases at J; junction bases unmatched: 10. CDR1 is KGHSH, CDR2 LQKENI, per germline. CDR3 residues: CASSKDRAFGNEQFF. Here the CDR3 DNA reads TGTGCCAGCTCAAAGGACAGGGCCTTCGGGAATGAGCAGTTCTTC.

The rearrangement uses TRBV6-5 and TRBJ2-2; 13 bases agree with TRBD2. J gave up 6 bases and V 2 bases, and 3 bases lay outside the gene matches. The CDR3 spans 16 residues. The V gene's germline CDR1 is MNHEY and CDR2 SVGAGI. This chain's CDR3 is CASSYRGLAGSGELFF. In DNA form, the CDR3 reads TGTGCCAGCAGTTACAGGGGACTAGCGGGATCCGGGGAGCTGTTTTTT.

The rearrangement uses TRBV9 and TRBJ1-6, with TRBD1 matching 7 bases. The CDR3 extends over 15 amino acids. Germline CDR1 SGDLS, CDR2 YYNGEE. V was pared by 0 bases and J by 10 bases, with 7 bases of the junction left unmatched. The chain's CDR3 is CASSVAKGADSPLHF. DNA for the CDR3: TGTGCCAGCAGCGTAGCTAAGGGGGCGGACTCACCCCTCCACTTT.

This clone was seen only once. This chain connects TRBV11-2 to TRBJ2-1, with TRBD2 identical over 11 bases. CDR1 and CDR2 from the germline V gene are SGHAT and FQNNGV. There are 15 residues in the CDR3. J lost 6 bases, V lost 6 bases, and 7 bases had no gene match. The CDR3 nucleotides read TGTGCCAGCAGTTTTAGCGGGGGGGAACTCAATGAGCAGTTCTTC. Translating it yields CASSFSGGELNEQFF.